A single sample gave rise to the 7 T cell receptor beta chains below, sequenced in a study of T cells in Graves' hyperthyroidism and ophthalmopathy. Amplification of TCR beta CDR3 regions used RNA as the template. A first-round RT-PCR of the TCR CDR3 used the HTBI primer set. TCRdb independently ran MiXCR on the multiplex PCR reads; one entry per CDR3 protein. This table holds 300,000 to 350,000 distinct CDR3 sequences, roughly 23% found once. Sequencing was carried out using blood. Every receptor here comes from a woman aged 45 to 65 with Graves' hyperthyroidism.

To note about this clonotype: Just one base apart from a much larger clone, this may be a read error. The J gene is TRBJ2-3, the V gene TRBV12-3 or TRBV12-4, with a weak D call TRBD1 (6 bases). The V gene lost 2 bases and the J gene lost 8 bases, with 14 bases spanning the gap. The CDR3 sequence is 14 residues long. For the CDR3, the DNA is TGTGCCAGCAGTTTATCCCCCACCAGGGGTACGCAGTATTTT. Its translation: CASSLSPTRGTQYF.

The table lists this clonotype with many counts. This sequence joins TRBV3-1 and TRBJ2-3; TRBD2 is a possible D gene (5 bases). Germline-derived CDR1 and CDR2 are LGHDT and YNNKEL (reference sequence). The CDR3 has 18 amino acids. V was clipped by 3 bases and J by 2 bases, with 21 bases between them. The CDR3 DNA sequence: TGTGCCAGCAGCCAGAGGACTCGAGGGCGCTTCTACACAGATACGCAGTATTTT. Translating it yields CASSQRTRGRFYTDTQYF.

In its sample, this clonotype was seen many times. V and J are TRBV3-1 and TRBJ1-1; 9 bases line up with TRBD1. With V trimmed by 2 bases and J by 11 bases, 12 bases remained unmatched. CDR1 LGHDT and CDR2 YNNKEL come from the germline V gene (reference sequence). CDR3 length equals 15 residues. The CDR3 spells CASSQKRPQGALAFF. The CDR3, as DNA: TGTGCCAGCAGCCAAAAAAGGCCACAGGGGGCTTTGGCTTTCTTT.

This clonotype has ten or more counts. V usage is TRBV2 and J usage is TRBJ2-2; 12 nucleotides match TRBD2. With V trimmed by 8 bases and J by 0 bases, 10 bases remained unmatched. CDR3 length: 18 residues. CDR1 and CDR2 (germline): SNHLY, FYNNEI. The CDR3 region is CASRTGLAGGPNTGELFF. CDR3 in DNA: TGTGCCAGCCGCACTGGGCTAGCGGGAGGGCCGAACACCGGGGAGCTGTTTTTT.

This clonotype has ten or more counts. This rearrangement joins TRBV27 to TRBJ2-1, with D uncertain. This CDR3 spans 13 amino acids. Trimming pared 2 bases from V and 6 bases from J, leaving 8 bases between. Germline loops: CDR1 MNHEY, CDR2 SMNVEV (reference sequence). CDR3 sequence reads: CASSLKRTNEQFF. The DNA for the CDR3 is TGTGCCAGCAGTTTAAAGCGAACCAATGAGCAGTTCTTC.

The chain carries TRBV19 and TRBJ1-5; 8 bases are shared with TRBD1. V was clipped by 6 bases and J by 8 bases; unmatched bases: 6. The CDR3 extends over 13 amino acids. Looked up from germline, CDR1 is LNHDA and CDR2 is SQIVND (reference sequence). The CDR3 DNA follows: TGTGCCAGTAGCGCGGACAGGGTGAAGCCCCAGCATTTT. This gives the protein CASSADRVKPQHF.

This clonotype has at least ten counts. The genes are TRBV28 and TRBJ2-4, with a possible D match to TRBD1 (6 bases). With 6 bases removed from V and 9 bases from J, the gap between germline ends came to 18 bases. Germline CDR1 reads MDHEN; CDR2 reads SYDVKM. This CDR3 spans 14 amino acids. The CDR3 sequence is CASRPGGRSGIQYF. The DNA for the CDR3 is TGTGCCAGCAGACCTGGGGGCAGGTCCGGCATTCAGTACTTC. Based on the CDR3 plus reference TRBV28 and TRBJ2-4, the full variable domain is DVKVTQSSRYLVKRTGEKVFLECVQDMDHENMFWYRQDPGLGLRLIYFSYDVKMKEKGDIPEGYSVSREKKERFSLILESASTNQTSMYLCASRPGGRSGIQYFGAGTRLSVL.